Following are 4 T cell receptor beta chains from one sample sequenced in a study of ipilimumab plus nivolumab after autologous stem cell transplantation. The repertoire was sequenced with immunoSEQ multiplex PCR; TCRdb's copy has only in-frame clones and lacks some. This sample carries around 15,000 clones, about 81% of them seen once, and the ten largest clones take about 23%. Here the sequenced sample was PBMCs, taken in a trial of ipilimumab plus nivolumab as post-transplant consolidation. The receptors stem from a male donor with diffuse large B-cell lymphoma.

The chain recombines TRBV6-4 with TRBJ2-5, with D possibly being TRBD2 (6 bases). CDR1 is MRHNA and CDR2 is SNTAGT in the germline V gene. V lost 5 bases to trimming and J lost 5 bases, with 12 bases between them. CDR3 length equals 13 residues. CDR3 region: CASSRELRETQYF. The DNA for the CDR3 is TGTGCCAGCAGTCGGGAGTTGCGGGAGACCCAGTACTTC.

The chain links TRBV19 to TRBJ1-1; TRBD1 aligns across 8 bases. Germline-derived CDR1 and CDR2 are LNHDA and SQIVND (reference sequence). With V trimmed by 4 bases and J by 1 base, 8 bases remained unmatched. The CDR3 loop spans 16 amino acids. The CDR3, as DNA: TGTGCCAGTAGTACGGCCAGGGGGCGAAGGAACACTGAAGCTTTCTTT. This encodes CASSTARGRRNTEAFF.

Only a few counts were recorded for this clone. The CDR3 reads CASSTGQGGNQPQHF. CDR3 bases: TGTGCCAGCTCAACGGGACAGGGGGGCAATCAGCCCCAGCATTTT. The chain has TRBV18 and TRBJ1-5; TRBD1 aligns across 11 bases. Losses at the gene ends were 5 bases for V and 2 bases for J; bases not matched to a gene: 2. Germline V gene sequence: CDR1 KGHSH, CDR2 LQKENI. The CDR3 contains 15 residues.

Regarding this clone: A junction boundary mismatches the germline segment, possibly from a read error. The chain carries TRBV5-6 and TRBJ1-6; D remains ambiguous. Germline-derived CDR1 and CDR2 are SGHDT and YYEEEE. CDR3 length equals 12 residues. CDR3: CASSSNNSPLHF. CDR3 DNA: TGTGCCAGCAGCTCCAATAATTCACCCCTCCACTTT.